This T cell receptor beta chain was retrieved from a study of T cell responses to AZD1222 COVID-19 vaccine. Study-wide results and limits: Spike-specific TCR breadth rose after two AZD1222 doses, and depth rose as well.

As regards this clone: Its antigen is currently unknown.

V was shortened by 4 bases and J by 7 bases, with 26 bases between the two germline ends. Looked up from germline, CDR1 is SGHAT and CDR2 is FQNNGV. The CDR3 contains 17 residues. Clones were read by immunoSEQ multiplex PCR, and TCRdb kept only the in-frame ones, dropping some. Of over 90,000 clones listed, approximately 90% are singletons. The rearrangement uses TRBV11-2 and TRBJ2-7, with a tentative D call TRBD1 (5 bases). The sequencing here drew on peripheral blood, taken 28 days after the second AZD1222 dose. This clonotype originated in an adult who received the AZD1222 COVID-19 vaccine. The CDR3 spells CASSSRDQGPPTREQYF. Written as DNA, the CDR3 is TGTGCCAGCAGCTCACGCGACCAGGGCCCACCAACTCGGGAGCAGTACTTC.